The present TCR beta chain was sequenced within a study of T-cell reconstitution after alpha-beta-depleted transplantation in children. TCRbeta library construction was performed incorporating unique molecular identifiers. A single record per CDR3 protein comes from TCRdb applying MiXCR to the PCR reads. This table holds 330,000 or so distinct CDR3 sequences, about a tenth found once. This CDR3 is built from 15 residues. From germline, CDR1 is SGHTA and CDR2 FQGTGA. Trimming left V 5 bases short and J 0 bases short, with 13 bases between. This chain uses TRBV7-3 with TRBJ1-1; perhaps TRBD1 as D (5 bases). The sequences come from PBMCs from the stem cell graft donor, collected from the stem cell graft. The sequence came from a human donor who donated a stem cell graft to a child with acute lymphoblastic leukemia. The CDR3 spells CASSPSAGLNTEAFF. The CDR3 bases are TGTGCCAGCAGCCCTTCAGCGGGGCTGAACACTGAAGCTTTCTTT.